A selection of T cell receptor beta chains follows, all from one sample in a study of cytomegalovirus exposure and HLA in healthy donors. Profiled with immunoSEQ multiplex PCR; TCRdb holds only in-frame clones, not every one. The sample consists of more than 85,000 clones, approximately 9% of them appearing once. Sequenced: PBMCs. Every receptor here comes from a man in his forties or fifties in good health and CMV-seropositive. Both conserved end residues are part of each CDR3. D genes are given only for firm matches. A clone size is listed for some rows: how often the clone was seen (once, few, many), or a class if it is expanded.

few | TRBJ2-2 | TRBV7-9 | TRBD2 | TGTGCCAGCAGTCACGGGATGCGGGAGGGGAACACCGGGGAGCTGTTTTTT | CASSHGMREGNTGELFF
few | TRBJ1-1 | TRBV20-1 | . | TGCAGTCTTAGTGAACGGGGGGCAGCTTTCTTT | CSLSERGAAFF
few | TRBJ2-2 | TRBV5-1 | TRBD2 | TGCGCCAGCAGCGAGACTAGCGGGACCACCGGGGAGCTGTTTTTT | CASSETSGTTGELFF
. | TRBJ2-2 | TRBV11-3 | TRBD1 | TGTGCCAGCAGCATCTCGACAGGGGCCGGGGAGCTGTTTTTT | CASSISTGAGELFF
few | TRBJ2-7 | TRBV5-1 | TRBD1 | TGCGCCAGCAGATCCGGGACAGGGGACGAGCAGTACTTC | CASRSGTGDEQYF
. | TRBJ1-5 | TRBV28 | TRBD1 | TGTGCCAGCACCCGACAGGGGTGGGCCTATAGCAATCAGCCCCAGCATTTT | CASTRQGWAYSNQPQHF
. | TRBJ2-5 | TRBV7-8 | . | TGTGCCAGCAGCCGTGGACTACAAGAGACCCAGTACTTC | CASSRGLQETQYF
. | TRBJ1-2 | TRBV7-2 | . | TGTGCCAGCAGCTTAGTTGGAGGGAGAGGCGATAACTATGGCTACACCTTC | CASSLVGGRGDNYGYTF
. | TRBJ2-7 | TRBV6-5 | TRBD2 | TGTGCCAGCAGTTGGACGCGGGGGACCTCCTACGAGCAGTACTTC | CASSWTRGTSYEQYF
few | TRBJ1-4 | TRBV27 | . | TGTGCCAGCAGTTTATCCCGACGCGGGGCGCGAGAAAAACTGTTTTTT | CASSLSRRGAREKLFF
once | TRBJ1-3 | TRBV11-2 | . | TGTGCCAGCAGCTTATATTTCGGGGGGGCCGCTCCTGGAAACACCATATATTTT | CASSLYFGGAAPGNTIYF
. | TRBJ2-7 | TRBV5-6 | TRBD2 | TGTGCCAGCAGCGCTAGCGGGAGGGTCGAGCAGTACTTC | CASSASGRVEQYF
few | TRBJ2-7 | TRBV7-8 | . | TGTGCCAGCAGCTCCCCTGCCAGGGGCTACGAGCAGTACTTC | CASSSPARGYEQYF
few | TRBJ2-1 | TRBV7-9 | TRBD1 | TGTGCCAGCAGCCCCGAGCGGCAGGGGGCTAGTGAGCAGTTCTTC | CASSPERQGASEQFF
few | TRBJ2-3 | TRBV4-2 | TRBD1 | TGTGCCAGCAGCCAAGAAGGGACAGTTAGCACAGATACGCAGTATTTT | CASSQEGTVSTDTQYF
. | TRBJ1-2 | TRBV29-1 | . | TGCAGCGCCATACAACAGGGCGCCTATGGCTACACCTTC | CSAIQQGAYGYTF
. | TRBJ1-2 | TRBV2 | TRBD1 | TGTGCCAGCATCAAGGACAGGGGATTCAATGGCTACACCTTC | CASIKDRGFNGYTF
. | TRBJ1-6 | TRBV5-1 | . | TGCGCCAGCAGCTTGGAGGGGAGGACCTCACCCCTCCACTTT | CASSLEGRTSPLHF
. | TRBJ2-1 | TRBV28 | . | TGTGCCAGCAGTTCACGGGCAGGGTACAATGAGCAGTTCTTC | CASSSRAGYNEQFF
. | TRBJ2-1 | TRBV7-9 | TRBD2 | TGTGCCAGCAGCTTACCTAGCGGGAGCGCCAGCTCCTACAATGAGCAGTTCTTC | CASSLPSGSASSYNEQFF
. | TRBJ1-4 | TRBV25-1 | . | TGTGCCAGCAGTGATTACAGACCAACTAATGAAAAACTGTTTTTT | CASSDYRPTNEKLFF
. | TRBJ2-7 | TRBV7-9 | TRBD2 | TGTGCCAGCAGCTTAGTCGAGCGGGAGCTCGAGCAGTACTTC | CASSLVERELEQYF
. | TRBJ1-5 | TRBV6-1 | TRBD1 | TGTGCCATCCGACAGGGCCTGAATAGCAATCAGCCCCAGCATTTT | CAIRQGLNSNQPQHF
few | TRBJ2-7 | TRBV29-1 | TRBD1 | TGCAGCGTTGACGGGACAGGGGGTTACGAGCAGTACTTC | CSVDGTGGYEQYF
. | TRBJ2-5 | TRBV28 | TRBD1 | TGTGCCAGCAGTTCACCGACAGGGGGAGGTGAGACCCAGTACTTC | CASSSPTGGGETQYF